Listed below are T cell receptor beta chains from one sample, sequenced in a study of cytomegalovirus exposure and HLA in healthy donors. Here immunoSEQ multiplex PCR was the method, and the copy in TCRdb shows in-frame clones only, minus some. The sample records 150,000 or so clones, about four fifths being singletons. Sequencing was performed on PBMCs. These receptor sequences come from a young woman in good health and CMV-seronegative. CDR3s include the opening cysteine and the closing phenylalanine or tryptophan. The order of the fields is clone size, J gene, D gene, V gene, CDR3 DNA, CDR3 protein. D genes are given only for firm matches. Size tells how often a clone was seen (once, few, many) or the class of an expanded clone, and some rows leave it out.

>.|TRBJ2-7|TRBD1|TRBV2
TGTGCCAGCAGTGTCGGGACAGCCTACGAGCAGTACTTC
CASSVGTAYEQYF
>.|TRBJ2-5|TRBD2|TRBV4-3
TGCGCCAGCAGCCGGGGGACTAGCGGGAGGGAGACCCAGTACTTC
CASSRGTSGRETQYF
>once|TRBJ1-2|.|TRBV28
TGTGCCAGCAGCTCAAATCGAAACAATCTTAACTATGGCTACACCTTC
CASSSNRNNLNYGYTF
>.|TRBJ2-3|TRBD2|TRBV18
TGTGCCAGCTCACCGGGGACTAGCGGGATGGGGACAGATACGCAGTATTTT
CASSPGTSGMGTDTQYF
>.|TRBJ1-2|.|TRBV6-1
TGTGCCAGCAGTGACCTTCCCGGGGGATTGAATGGCTACACCTTC
CASSDLPGGLNGYTF
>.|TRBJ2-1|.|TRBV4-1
TGCGCCAGCAGCCAAGCCCCCTCGGGGAAAAATGAGCAGTTCTTC
CASSQAPSGKNEQFF
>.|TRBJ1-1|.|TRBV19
TGTGCCAGTAGGAAATCGACAGTGAACACTGAAGCTTTCTTT
CASRKSTVNTEAFF
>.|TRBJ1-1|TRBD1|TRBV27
TGTGCCAGCCGGGGACAGGGGACCTACACTGAAGCTTTCTTT
CASRGQGTYTEAFF
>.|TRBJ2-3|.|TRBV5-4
TGTGCCAGCAGCCGCGAGAACTTGGCAGATACGCAGTATTTT
CASSRENLADTQYF
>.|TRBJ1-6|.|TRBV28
TGTGCCAGCCAGGGGACCGATAATTCACCCCTCCACTTT
CASQGTDNSPLHF
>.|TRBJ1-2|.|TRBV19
TGTGCCAGTAGTATTCCAAACAGGGCCTATGGCTACACCTTC
CASSIPNRAYGYTF
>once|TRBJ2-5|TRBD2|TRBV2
TGTGCCAGCAGTGGTGGACTAGCCGTGGAGACCCAGTACTTC
CASSGGLAVETQYF
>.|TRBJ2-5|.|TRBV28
TGTGCCAGCTCAACAGGTAGCAAGACCCAGTACTTC
CASSTGSKTQYF
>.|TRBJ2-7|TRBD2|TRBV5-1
TGCGCCAGCAGCTTGGGCGGACTAGCGGGAGCTTACGAGCAGTACTTC
CASSLGGLAGAYEQYF
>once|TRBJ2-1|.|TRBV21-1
TGTGCCAGCACAAGCGGGAGGGCCTACAATGAGCAGTTCTTC
CASTSGRAYNEQFF
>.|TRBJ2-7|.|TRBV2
TGTGCCAGCACCTTGAGCCAGGGAGGCTACGAGCAGTACTTC
CASTLSQGGYEQYF
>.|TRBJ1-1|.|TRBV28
TGTGCCAGCAGTTCCGCGGGACTTGCGGGGGCTGAAGCTTTCTTT
CASSSAGLAGAEAFF
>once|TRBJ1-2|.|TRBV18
TGTGCCAGCTCACCCCAGGAAACCCACTATGGCTACACCTTC
CASSPQETHYGYTF
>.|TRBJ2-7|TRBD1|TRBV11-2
TGTGCCAGCAGCTTAATGGCAGGGGGCCCCTACGAGCAGTACTTC
CASSLMAGGPYEQYF
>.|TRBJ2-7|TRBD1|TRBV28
TGTGCCAGCAGTTTAGGGCAGGGGGTTTACGAGCAGTACTTC
CASSLGQGVYEQYF
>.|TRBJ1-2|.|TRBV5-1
TGCGCCAGCAGCTTGGCCCCGCAGGGGAATGGCTACACCTTC
CASSLAPQGNGYTF
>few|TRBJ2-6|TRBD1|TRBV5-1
TGCGCCAGCAGCGTCGGGACAGGTACCAACGTCCTGACTTTC
CASSVGTGTNVLTF
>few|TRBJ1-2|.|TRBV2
TGTGCCAGCAGTGACTTTTTCAGGGAAGGTGGCTACACCTTC
CASSDFFREGGYTF
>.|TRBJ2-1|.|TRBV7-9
TGTGCCAGCAGCTTAGCTGCAGTCTCCTACAATGAGCAGTTCTTC
CASSLAAVSYNEQFF
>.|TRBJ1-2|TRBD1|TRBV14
TGTGCCAGCAGCCAAGACGGGACAGGGACAAATGGCTACACCTTC
CASSQDGTGTNGYTF
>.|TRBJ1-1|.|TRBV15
TGTGCCACCAGCAGAGGGGGAGAGACTGAAGCTTTCTTT
CATSRGGETEAFF
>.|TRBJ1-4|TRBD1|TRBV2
TGTGCCGGCCAACGGGACAGGGTAAATGAAAAACTGTTTTTT
CAGQRDRVNEKLFF
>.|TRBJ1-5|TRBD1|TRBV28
TGTGCCAGCAGTCGACTCCGACAGGGTACTGGCAATCAGCCCCAGCATTTT
CASSRLRQGTGNQPQHF
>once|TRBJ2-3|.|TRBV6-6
TGTGCCAGCAGGGATCCGGGTAGTTATACGCAGTATTTT
CASRDPGSYTQYF
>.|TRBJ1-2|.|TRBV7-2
TGTGCCAGCAGCTTAGCCTCCCTGGCGGGGGGCTACACCTTC
CASSLASLAGGYTF
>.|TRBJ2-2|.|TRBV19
TGTGCCAGTACCGAACGCAGGGTAACGAACACCGGGGAGCTGTTTTTT
CASTERRVTNTGELFF
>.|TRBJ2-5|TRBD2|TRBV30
TGTGCCTCCTCGATAGTACTAGCGGGGGGGGAGACCCAGTACTTC
CASSIVLAGGETQYF
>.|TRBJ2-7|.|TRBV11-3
TGTGCCAGCAGCTTTTCCCCCCTCTACGGGCAGTACTTC
CASSFSPLYGQYF
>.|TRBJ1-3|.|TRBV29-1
TGCAGCGCTCGACTCCGAACTGGAATCGGAAACACCATATATTTT
CSARLRTGIGNTIYF
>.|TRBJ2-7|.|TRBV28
TGTGCCAGCAGTCTCGCGGGGTACGAGCAGTACTTC
CASSLAGYEQYF
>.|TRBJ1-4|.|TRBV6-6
TGTGCCAGCAGTTACTCGGGGAATAGGGGAAAACTGTTTTTT
CASSYSGNRGKLFF
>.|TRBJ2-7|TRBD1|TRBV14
TGTGCCAGCAGCGCCCGGGACAGGCCCTACGAGCAGTACTTC
CASSARDRPYEQYF
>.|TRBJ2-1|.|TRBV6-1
TGTGCCAGCAGCCGGACTGGGAACAATGAGCAGTTCTTC
CASSRTGNNEQFF
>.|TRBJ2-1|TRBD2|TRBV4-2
TGTGCCAGCAGCCAAGTTGGTAGCGGGGGAGCGTCCTACAATGAGCAGTTCTTC
CASSQVGSGGASYNEQFF
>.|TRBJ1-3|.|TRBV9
TGTGCCAGCAGCGTAGCCCATTCCGGAAACACCATATATTTT
CASSVAHSGNTIYF
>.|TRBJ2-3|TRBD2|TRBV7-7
TGTGCTAGCAGCTTCCTCTGGCGGGAGGGCCGGGGCACAGATACGCAGTATTTT
CASSFLWREGRGTDTQYF
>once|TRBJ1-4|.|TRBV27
TGTGCCAGCAAACTCAGGGGTACTAATGAAAAACTGTTTTTT
CASKLRGTNEKLFF
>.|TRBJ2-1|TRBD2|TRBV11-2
TGTGCCAGCAGCTTAGGAGCTAGCGGGAGATTTATACGTAGTGAGCAGTTCTTC
CASSLGASGRFIRSEQFF